The clone carrying this T cell receptor beta chain was observed a few times. What it binds is not known. Following RNA extraction, reverse transcription yielded cDNA that acted as the sequencing template. Clones were sequenced by immunoSEQ multiplex PCR, and TCRdb holds only the in-frame ones, with some missing. The sample has over 150,000 clones, 55% to 75% seen once; the top ten hold approximately 15%. These data are taken from a study of CD8+ T cells in alopecia areata. For the study at large: Tofacitinib was taken orally by treated patients, and the dose was 5 to 10 mg twice daily. General observations from the study: While tofacitinib was given, many expanded lesional clones persisted in scalp and blood. Tofacitinib delivered significant drops in scalp clonality and in expanded CD8+ clones among the top 100.

The sample's treatment: oral pan-JAK inhibitor, 5-10 mg twice daily. Specimens obtained from alopecia areata patients comprised lesional scalp punch biopsies and peripheral blood. CDR1 and CDR2 (germline): MNHEY, SVGAGI. With 2 bases removed from V and 11 bases from J, the gap between germline ends came to 15 bases. This CDR3 contains 13 residues. This material consisted of CD4+ T cells sorted from blood, taken at week 24, from a patient treated with tofacitinib. The rearrangement uses TRBV6-5 and TRBJ1-1, with D hard to call. The receptor was derived from a human donor with alopecia areata. The CDR3 reads CASSYGSPPRAFF. CDR3 DNA sequence: TGTGCCAGCAGTTACGGGAGTCCGCCTCGGGCTTTCTTT.